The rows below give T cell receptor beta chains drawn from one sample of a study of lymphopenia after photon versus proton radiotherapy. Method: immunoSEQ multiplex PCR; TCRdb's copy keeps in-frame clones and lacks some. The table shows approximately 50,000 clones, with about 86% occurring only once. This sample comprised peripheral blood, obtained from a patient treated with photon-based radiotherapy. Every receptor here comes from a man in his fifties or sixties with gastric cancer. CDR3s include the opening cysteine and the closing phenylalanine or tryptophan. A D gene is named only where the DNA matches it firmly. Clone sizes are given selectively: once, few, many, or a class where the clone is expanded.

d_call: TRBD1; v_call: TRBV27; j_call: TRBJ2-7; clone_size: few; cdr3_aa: CASRGDRVEQYF; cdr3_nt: TGTGCCAGCAGGGGGGACAGGGTTGAGCAGTACTTC
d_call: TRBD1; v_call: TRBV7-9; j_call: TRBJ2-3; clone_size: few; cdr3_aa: CASSSLWTGEFEDTQYF; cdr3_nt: TGTGCCAGCAGCTCCCTGTGGACAGGGGAATTCGAAGATACGCAGTATTTT
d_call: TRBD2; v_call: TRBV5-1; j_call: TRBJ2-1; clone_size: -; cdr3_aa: CASSKTSGTLEQFF; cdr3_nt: TGCGCCAGCAGCAAGACTAGCGGTACCTTAGAGCAGTTCTTC
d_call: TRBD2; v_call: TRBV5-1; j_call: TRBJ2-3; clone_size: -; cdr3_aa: CASSLATSGTADTQYF; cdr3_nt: TGCGCCAGCAGCTTGGCCACTAGCGGGACGGCAGATACGCAGTATTTT
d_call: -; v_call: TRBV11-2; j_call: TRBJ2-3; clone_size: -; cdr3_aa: CASSLPGPYTDTQYF; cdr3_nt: TGTGCCAGCAGCTTACCCGGGCCCTACACAGATACGCAGTATTTT
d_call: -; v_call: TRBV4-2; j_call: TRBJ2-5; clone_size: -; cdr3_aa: CASSQGGNQETQYF; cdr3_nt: TGTGCCAGCAGCCAAGGAGGAAACCAAGAGACCCAGTACTTC
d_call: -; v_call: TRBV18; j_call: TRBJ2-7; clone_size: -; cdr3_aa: CASSPLAGSYEQYF; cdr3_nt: TGTGCCAGCTCACCACTTGCAGGGTCCTACGAGCAGTACTTC
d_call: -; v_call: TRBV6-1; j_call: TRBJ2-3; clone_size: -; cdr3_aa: CASTSTDTQYF; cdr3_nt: TGTGCCAGCACTTCAACAGATACGCAGTATTTT
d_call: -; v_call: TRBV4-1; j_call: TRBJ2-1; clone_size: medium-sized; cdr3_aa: CASSHTALSNEQFF; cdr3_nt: TGCGCCAGCAGCCATACCGCCCTCAGCAATGAGCAGTTCTTC
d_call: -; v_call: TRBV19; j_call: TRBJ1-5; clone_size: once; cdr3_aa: CASSIGLRDGPGQPQHF; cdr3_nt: TGTGCCAGTAGTATAGGGCTCCGGGACGGTCCGGGGCAGCCCCAGCATTTT
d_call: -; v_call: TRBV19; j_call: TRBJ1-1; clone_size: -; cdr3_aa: CASSRPSQRNTEAFF; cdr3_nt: TGTGCCAGTAGCCGACCAAGCCAGAGGAACACTGAAGCTTTCTTT
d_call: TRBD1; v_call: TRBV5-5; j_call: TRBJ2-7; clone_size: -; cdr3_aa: CASSLVGQTYEQYF; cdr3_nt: TGTGCCAGCAGCTTGGTGGGACAGACCTACGAGCAGTACTTC
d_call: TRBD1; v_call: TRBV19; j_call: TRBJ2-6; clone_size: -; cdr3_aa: CASSPGTATSGANVLTF; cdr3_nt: TGTGCCAGTAGCCCCGGGACAGCTACCTCTGGGGCCAACGTCCTGACTTTC
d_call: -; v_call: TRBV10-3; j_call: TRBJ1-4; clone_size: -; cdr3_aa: CAIGQEGSEKLFF; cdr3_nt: TGTGCCATCGGTCAGGAGGGGAGTGAAAAACTGTTTTTT
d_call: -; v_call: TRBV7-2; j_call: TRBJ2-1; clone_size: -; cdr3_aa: CASSLEDHNEQFF; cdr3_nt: TGTGCCAGCAGCTTAGAGGACCACAATGAGCAGTTCTTC
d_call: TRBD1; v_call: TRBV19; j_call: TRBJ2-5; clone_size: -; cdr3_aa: CASSWDRGTETQYF; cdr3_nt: TGTGCCAGTAGCTGGGACAGGGGGACGGAGACCCAGTACTTC
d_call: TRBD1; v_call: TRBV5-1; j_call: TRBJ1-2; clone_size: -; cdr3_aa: CASSLGTGSMYGYTF; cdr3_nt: TGCGCCAGCAGCTTGGGGACAGGAAGTATGTATGGCTACACCTTC
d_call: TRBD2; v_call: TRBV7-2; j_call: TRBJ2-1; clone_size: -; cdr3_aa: CASSFTVAGFVGEQFF; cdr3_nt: TGTGCCAGCAGCTTTACAGTAGCGGGATTTGTTGGCGAGCAGTTCTTC
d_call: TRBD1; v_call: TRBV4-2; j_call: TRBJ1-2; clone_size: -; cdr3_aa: CASSPWTGGRANYGYTF; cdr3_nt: TGTGCCAGCAGCCCCTGGACAGGGGGGCGAGCTAACTATGGCTACACCTTC
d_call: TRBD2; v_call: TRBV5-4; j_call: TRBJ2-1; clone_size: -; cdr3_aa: CASSHRGDSYNEQFF; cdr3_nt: TGTGCCAGCAGCCACCGGGGGGACTCCTACAATGAGCAGTTCTTC
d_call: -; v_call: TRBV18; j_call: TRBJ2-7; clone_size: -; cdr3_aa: CASSPSRGNGYEQYF; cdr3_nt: TGTGCCAGCTCACCCTCAAGAGGGAATGGCTACGAGCAGTACTTC
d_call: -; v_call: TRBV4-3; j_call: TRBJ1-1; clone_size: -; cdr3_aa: CASSQRPEQGMNTEAFF; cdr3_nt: TGCGCCAGCAGCCAAAGACCCGAACAGGGCATGAACACTGAAGCTTTCTTT
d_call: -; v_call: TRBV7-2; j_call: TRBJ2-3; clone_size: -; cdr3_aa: CASSLTGGADTQYF; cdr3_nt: TGTGCCAGCAGCTTAACAGGGGGGGCAGATACGCAGTATTTT
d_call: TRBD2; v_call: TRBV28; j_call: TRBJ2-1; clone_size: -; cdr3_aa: CASTTSSYNEQFF; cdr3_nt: TGTGCCAGCACGACTAGCAGTTACAATGAGCAGTTCTTC
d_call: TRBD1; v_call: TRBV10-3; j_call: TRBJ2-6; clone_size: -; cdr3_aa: CAIRTGQAPGGANVLTF; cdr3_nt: TGTGCCATCAGGACCGGACAGGCCCCCGGCGGGGCCAACGTCCTGACTTTC
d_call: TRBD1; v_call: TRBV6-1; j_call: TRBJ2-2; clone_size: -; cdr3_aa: CASSRDRVTGELFF; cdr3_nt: TGTGCCAGCAGTCGAGACAGGGTAACCGGGGAGCTGTTTTTT
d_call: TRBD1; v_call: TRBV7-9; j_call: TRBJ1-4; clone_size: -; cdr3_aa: CASSPRTGRGEKLFF; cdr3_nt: TGTGCCAGCAGCCCTAGGACAGGGAGGGGTGAAAAACTGTTTTTT